This TCR beta chain is drawn from a study of siplizumab effects on memory and regulatory T cells. This clone showed up just once. Clones were sequenced by immunoSEQ multiplex PCR, and TCRdb holds only the in-frame ones, with some missing. The sample shows some 100,000 clones, more than 85% of them seen only once. The V gene lost 4 bases and the J gene lost 8 bases, with 22 bases spanning the gap. The CDR3 extends over 16 amino acids. Germline CDR1 and CDR2: SGDLS and YYNGEE. This chain uses TRBV9 with TRBJ2-1, with D tentatively TRBD2 (6 bases). This TCR came from a human donor in good health. Some clones in this sample may be carry-over from other donors' samples. The sample consisted of CD4+ T cells sorted from blood. The CDR3 here is CASSTRGGGGFYEQFF. The CDR3 DNA reads TGTGCCAGCAGCACCCGTGGGGGAGGAGGTTTTTATGAGCAGTTCTTC.